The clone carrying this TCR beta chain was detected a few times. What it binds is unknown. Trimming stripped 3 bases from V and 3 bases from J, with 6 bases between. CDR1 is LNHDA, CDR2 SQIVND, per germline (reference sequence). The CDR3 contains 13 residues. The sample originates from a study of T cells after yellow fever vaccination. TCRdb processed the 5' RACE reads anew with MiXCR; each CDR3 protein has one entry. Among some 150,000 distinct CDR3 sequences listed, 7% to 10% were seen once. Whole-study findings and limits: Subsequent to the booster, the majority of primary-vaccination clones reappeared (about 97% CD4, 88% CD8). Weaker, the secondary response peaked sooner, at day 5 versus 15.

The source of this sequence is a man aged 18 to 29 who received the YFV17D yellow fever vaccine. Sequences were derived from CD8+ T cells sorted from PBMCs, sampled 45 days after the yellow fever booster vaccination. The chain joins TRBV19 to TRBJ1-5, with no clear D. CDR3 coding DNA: TGTGCCAGTAGTATTTTGCTCAATCAGCCCCAGCATTTT. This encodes CASSILLNQPQHF.